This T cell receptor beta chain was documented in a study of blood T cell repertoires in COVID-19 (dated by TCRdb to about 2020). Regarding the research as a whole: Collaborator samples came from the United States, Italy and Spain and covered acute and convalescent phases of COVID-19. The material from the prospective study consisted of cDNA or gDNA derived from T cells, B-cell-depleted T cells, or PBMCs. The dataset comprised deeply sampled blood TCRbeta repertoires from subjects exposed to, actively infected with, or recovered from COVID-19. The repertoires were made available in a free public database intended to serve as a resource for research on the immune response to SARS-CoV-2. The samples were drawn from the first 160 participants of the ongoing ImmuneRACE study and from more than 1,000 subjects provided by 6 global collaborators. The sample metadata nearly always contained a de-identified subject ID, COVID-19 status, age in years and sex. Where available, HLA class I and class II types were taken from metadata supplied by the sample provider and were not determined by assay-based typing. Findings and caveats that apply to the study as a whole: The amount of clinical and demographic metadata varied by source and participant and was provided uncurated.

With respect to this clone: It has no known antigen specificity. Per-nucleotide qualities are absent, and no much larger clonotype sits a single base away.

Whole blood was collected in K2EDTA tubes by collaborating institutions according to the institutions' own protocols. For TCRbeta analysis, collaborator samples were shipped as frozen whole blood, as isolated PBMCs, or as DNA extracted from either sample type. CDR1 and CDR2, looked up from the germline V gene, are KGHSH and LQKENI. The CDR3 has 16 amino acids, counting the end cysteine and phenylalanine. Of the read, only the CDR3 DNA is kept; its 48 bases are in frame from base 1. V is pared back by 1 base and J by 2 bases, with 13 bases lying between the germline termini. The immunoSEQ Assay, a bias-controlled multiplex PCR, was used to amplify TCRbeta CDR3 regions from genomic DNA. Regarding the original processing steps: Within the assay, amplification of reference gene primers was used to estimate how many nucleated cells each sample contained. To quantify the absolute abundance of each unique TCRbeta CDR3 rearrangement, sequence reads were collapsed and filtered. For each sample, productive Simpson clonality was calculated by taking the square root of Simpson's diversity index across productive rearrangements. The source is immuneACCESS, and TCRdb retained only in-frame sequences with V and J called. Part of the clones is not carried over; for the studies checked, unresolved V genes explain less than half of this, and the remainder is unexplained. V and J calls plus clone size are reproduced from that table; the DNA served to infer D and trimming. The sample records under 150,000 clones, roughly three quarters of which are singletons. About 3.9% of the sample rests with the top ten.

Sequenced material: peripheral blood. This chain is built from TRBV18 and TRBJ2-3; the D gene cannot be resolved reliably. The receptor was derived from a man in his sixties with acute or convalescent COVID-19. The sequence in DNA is TGTGCCAGCTCACCACTGTATAAAAGCCCCACAGATACGCAGTATTTT. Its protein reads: CASSPLYKSPTDTQYF.